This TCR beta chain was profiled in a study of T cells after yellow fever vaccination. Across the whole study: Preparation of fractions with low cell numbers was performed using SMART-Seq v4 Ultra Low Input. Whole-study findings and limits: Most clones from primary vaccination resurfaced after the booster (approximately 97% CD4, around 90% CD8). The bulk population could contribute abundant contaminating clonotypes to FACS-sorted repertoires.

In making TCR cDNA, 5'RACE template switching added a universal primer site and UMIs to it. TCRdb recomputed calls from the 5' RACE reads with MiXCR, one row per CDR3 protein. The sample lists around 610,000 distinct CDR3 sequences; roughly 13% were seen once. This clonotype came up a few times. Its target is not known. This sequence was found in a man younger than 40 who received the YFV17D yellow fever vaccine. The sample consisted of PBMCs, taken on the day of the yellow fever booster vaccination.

CDR3 residues: CSALGGTEAFF. The CDR3 coding sequence is TGCAGTGCCCTTGGGGGCACTGAAGCTTTCTTT. The chain is built from TRBV20-1 and TRBJ1-1, with D perhaps matching TRBD1 (5 bases). The CDR3 extends over 11 amino acids. The V gene lost 6 bases and the J gene lost 4 bases, with 9 bases spanning the gap. Germline V lookup: CDR1 DFQATT, CDR2 SNEGSKA (reference sequence).